These 29 T cell receptor beta chains were all obtained from the same sample, sequenced in a study of cytomegalovirus exposure and HLA in healthy donors (dated by TCRdb to the late 2010s). Libraries were constructed by the immunoSEQ multiplex PCR assay. The multiplex PCR relied on a mix of 60 forward primers for TCR Vbeta segments and 13 reverse primers for TCR Jbeta segments. The source is immuneACCESS, and TCRdb retained only in-frame sequences with V and J called. Part of the clones is not carried over; for the studies checked, unresolved V genes explain less than half of this, and the remainder is unexplained. In this sample the table shows about 230,000 clones, just under 80% of which occur a single time. About 0.47% of the sample lies in the top ten. Sequencing was performed on PBMCs. These receptor sequences come from a boy aged 5 to 17 in good health and CMV-seronegative.

The rearrangement uses TRBV5-1 and TRBJ2-7; D may be TRBD2 (6 bases). Germline V gives CDR1 SGHRS, CDR2 YFSETQ. The CDR3 is 14 amino acids. Trimming pared 7 bases from V and 0 bases from J, leaving 14 bases between. The CDR3 loop is CASQGDWGSYEQYF. Here the CDR3 DNA reads TGCGCCAGCCAAGGGGACTGGGGCTCCTACGAGCAGTACTTC.

The chain is built from TRBV2 and TRBJ2-1; 10 nucleotides agree with TRBD2. The CDR3 consists of 16 residues. Germline V lookup: CDR1 SNHLY, CDR2 FYNNEI. The V gene end was trimmed by 4 bases and the J gene end by 4 bases; junction bases not matched to a gene: 7. CDR3: CASSGLAGGLYNEQFF. The CDR3 nucleotides are TGTGCCAGCAGTGGGTTAGCGGGAGGTTTGTACAATGAGCAGTTCTTC.

This clone has just a few counts. This chain joins TRBV9 and TRBJ2-2; D not certain. Trimming took 0 bases from V and 4 from J, leaving 4 bases between them. This CDR3 contains 13 residues. CDR1 is SGDLS and CDR2 is YYNGEE in the germline V gene. The DNA of the CDR3 is TGTGCCAGCAGCGTAGCCGGCACCGGGGAGCTGTTTTTT. This encodes CASSVAGTGELFF.

This chain links TRBV4-2 with TRBJ1-1; 8 nucleotides agree with TRBD1. This CDR3 contains 16 residues. With 1 base clipped from V and 5 bases from J, the junction kept 9 bases outside the gene matches. Germline CDR1 is LGHNA and CDR2 is YNFKEQ. CDR3 in amino acids: CASSQAVGRGRTEAFF. CDR3 in DNA: TGTGCCAGCAGCCAAGCGGTCGGCAGGGGGCGTACTGAAGCTTTCTTT.

The V gene is TRBV19, the J gene TRBJ1-5; D might be TRBD1 (6 bases). Germline values: CDR1 LNHDA, CDR2 SQIVND (reference sequence). This CDR3 contains 14 residues. V lost 7 bases and J lost 5, with 15 bases in between. This chain's CDR3 is CASTPRTAHQPQHF. The CDR3 DNA reads TGTGCCAGTACCCCGCGGACAGCCCATCAGCCCCAGCATTTT.

This clone was seen more than once but under ten times. V gene TRBV7-9 combines with J gene TRBJ1-4; D remains ambiguous. CDR1 is SEHNR, CDR2 FQNEAQ, per germline (reference sequence). CDR3 size: 14 residues. The V and J ends lost 5 bases and 5 bases respectively, with 12 bases between them. CDR3 region: CASSPRSENEKLFF. The CDR3 DNA sequence: TGTGCCAGCAGCCCCCGCTCAGAAAATGAAAAACTGTTTTTT.

The genes are TRBV29-1 and TRBJ2-4; tentatively, D is TRBD2 (5 bases). Germline lookup yields CDR1 SQVTM and CDR2 ANQGSEA. The V end was cut by 6 bases, the J end by 7 bases, with 10 bases between. The CDR3 has 11 residues. The CDR3 loop is CSVVGVNIQYF. The DNA of the CDR3 is TGCAGCGTGGTCGGGGTCAACATTCAGTACTTC.

The CDR3 DNA is TGCGCCAGCAGCCAAGTCGGCGGGGGGAGGAACGAGCAGTACTTC. This gives the protein CASSQVGGGRNEQYF. The genes are TRBV4-1 and TRBJ2-7; 8 bases map to TRBD2. With 1 base clipped from V and 5 bases from J, the junction kept 7 bases outside the gene matches. Germline V gives CDR1 MGHRA, CDR2 YSYEKL. This CDR3 has 15 residues.

The gene calls are TRBV9 and TRBJ1-2; D uncertain. There are 14 residues in the CDR3. The germline V gene encodes CDR1 SGDLS and CDR2 YYNGEE. Trimming took off 0 bases at V and 3 bases at J, with 9 bases between the two ends. CDR3 residues: CASSVVAGDYGYTF. The CDR3 DNA follows: TGTGCCAGCAGCGTAGTGGCGGGTGACTATGGCTACACCTTC. The full variable domain, completed using reference TRBV9 and TRBJ1-2, is DSGVTQTPKHLITATGQRVTLRCSPRSGDLSVYWYQQSLDQGLQFLIQYYNGEERAKGNILERFSAQQFPDLHSELNLSSLELGDSALYFCASSVVAGDYGYTFGSGTRLTVV.

This clone has a single count. This chain connects TRBV11-3 to TRBJ1-1; tentatively, D is TRBD1 (6 bases). Germline-derived CDR1 and CDR2 are SGHNT and YENEEA. Trimming removed 0 bases from V and 1 base from J, with 9 bases in between. The length of the CDR3 is 15 residues. DNA of the CDR3: TGTGCCAGCAGCTTAGATGGACAGCCGAACACTGAAGCTTTCTTT. It is translated as CASSLDGQPNTEAFF.

The V and J genes are TRBV4-1 and TRBJ1-2, with a possible D match to TRBD1 (5 bases). Trimming removed 4 bases at V and 0 bases at J, with 12 bases between. CDR3 length equals 15 residues. Germline V gives CDR1 MGHRA, CDR2 YSYEKL. CDR3 DNA sequence: TGCGCCAGCAGCCCGACAGTTTTAGCTAACTATGGCTACACCTTC. It yields the protein CASSPTVLANYGYTF.

The V and J genes are TRBV7-9 and TRBJ2-1; a possible D gene is TRBD1 (5 bases). V lost 6 bases and J lost 7, with 7 bases in between. The germline V gene encodes CDR1 SEHNR and CDR2 FQNEAQ (reference sequence). The CDR3 is 11 residues long. In DNA form, the CDR3 reads TGTGCCAGCAGTCCAGGGAATGAGCAGTTCTTC. Translation: CASSPGNEQFF.

This clone was seen a handful of times. This chain links TRBV5-1 with TRBJ1-1; 10 bases fit TRBD1. CDR1 is SGHRS and CDR2 is YFSETQ in the germline V gene. The CDR3 loop spans 15 amino acids. Trimming cost V 0 bases and J 8 bases; bases outside gene matches: 7. CDR3 nucleotides: TGCGCCAGCAGCTTGGCCGCCGGACAGGGGGGAGAAGCTTTCTTT. Encoded protein: CASSLAAGQGGEAFF.

The V and J genes are TRBV7-6 and TRBJ1-1, with D possibly being TRBD1 (5 bases). V gave up 3 bases and J gave up 1 base, with 12 bases separating them. Germline V gene lookup returns CDR1 SGHVS and CDR2 FNYEAQ. This CDR3 is 15 amino acids long. The CDR3 nucleotides read TGTGCCAGCAGCTTGCAAGTCAGGGCGAACACTGAAGCTTTCTTT. Its translation: CASSLQVRANTEAFF. The variable domain in full, with the rest retrieved from reference TRBV7-6 and TRBJ1-1, is GAGVSQSPRYKVTKRGQDVALRCDPISGHVSLYWYRQALGQGPEFLTYFNYEAQQDKSGLPNDRFSAERPEGSISTLTIQRTEQRDSAMYRCASSLQVRANTEAFFGQGTRLTVV.

The chain carries TRBV5-5 and TRBJ2-3, with D tentatively TRBD1 (6 bases). The CDR3 is made up of 16 amino acids. Germline lookup yields CDR1 SGHKS and CDR2 YYEKEE (reference sequence). Between the trimmed V and J ends, which lost 2 bases and 7 bases, there was a span of 20 bases. CDR3: CASSLFGDRWGHTQYF. CDR3 bases: TGTGCCAGCAGCTTATTTGGCGACAGGTGGGGTCATACGCAGTATTTT.

V and J are TRBV5-8 and TRBJ2-7; 8 bases match TRBD1. CDR1 is SGHTS, CDR2 YDEGEE, per germline. V was clipped by 3 bases and J by 1 base; unmatched bases: 3. This CDR3 has 14 amino acids. The CDR3 DNA reads TGTGCCAGCAGCTGGGGGACAGGTTCCTACGAGCAGTACTTC. Translated: CASSWGTGSYEQYF. Complete variable domain (other parts from reference TRBV5-8 and TRBJ2-7): EAGVTQSPTHLIKTRGQQATLRCSPISGHTSVYWYQQALGLGLQFLLWYDEGEERNRGNFPPRFSGRQFPNYSSELNVNALELEDSALYLCASSWGTGSYEQYFGPGTRLTVT.

V usage is TRBV29-1 and J usage is TRBJ1-1; weak D call: TRBD1 (5 bases). V was pared by 5 bases and J by 4 bases, with 17 bases between. Germline CDR1 reads SQVTM; CDR2 reads ANQGSEA. This CDR3 comprises 14 residues. For the CDR3, the DNA is TGCAGCGTTTGCGAGGACCCGGGGGGCACTGAAGCTTTCTTT. Its protein is CSVCEDPGGTEAFF.

This clone was seen more than once but under ten times. The CDR3 sequence is CASSLVQGSYGYTF. The CDR3, as DNA: TGTGCCAGCAGCTTAGTTCAGGGCTCCTATGGCTACACCTTC. The chain combines TRBV7-8 with TRBJ1-2, with a possible D match to TRBD1 (5 bases). The CDR3 contains 14 residues. Per the germline V gene, CDR1 is SGHVS and CDR2 is FQNEAQ. Between the trimmed V and J ends, which lost 1 base and 4 bases, there was a span of 10 bases.

The CDR3 is CATMGQALTSRNYGYTF. Here the CDR3 DNA reads TGTGCCACTATGGGACAGGCCTTGACTTCCCGCAACTATGGCTACACCTTC. The chain joins TRBV27 to TRBJ1-2; TRBD1 aligns across 8 bases. This CDR3 comprises 17 residues. J lost 2 bases, V lost 10 bases, and 18 bases had no gene match. Germline V CDR1 and CDR2: MNHEY, SMNVEV (reference sequence).

The V gene is TRBV5-1, the J gene TRBJ1-1; D gene unclear. Trimming removed 0 bases from V and 3 bases from J, with 6 bases in between. The CDR3 is made up of 13 amino acids. Germline V CDR1 and CDR2: SGHRS, YFSETQ. For the CDR3, the DNA is TGCGCCAGCAGCTTGGTTATCGACACTGAAGCTTTCTTT. Encoded protein: CASSLVIDTEAFF.

As for this clone: A read error may account for a junction end that differs from germline. The rearrangement joins TRBV5-6 to TRBJ2-7; 7 nucleotides line up with TRBD1. Germline V gene sequence: CDR1 SGHDT, CDR2 YYEEEE. The length of the CDR3 is 12 residues. CDR3 DNA sequence: TGTGCCAGCAGCTTGGCCTCGGGACAGCCAGACTTC. Translation gives CASSLASGQPDF.

The chain is built from TRBV19 and TRBJ1-3; possible D gene TRBD1, 5 bases. Germline V gene data show CDR1 as LNHDA and CDR2 as SQIVND (reference sequence). Trimming removed 5 bases at V and 1 base at J, with 9 bases between. This CDR3 contains 14 residues. CDR3 residues: CASSPTASGNTIYF. The CDR3 nucleotides read TGTGCCAGTAGTCCGACAGCGTCTGGAAACACCATATATTTT.

The chain recombines TRBV5-1 with TRBJ2-3; D gene uncertain. CDR3 size: 13 residues. Germline assignment: CDR1 SGHRS and CDR2 YFSETQ. V shed 4 bases and J shed 2 bases, with 8 bases lying between them. The CDR3 is CASSPYFTDTQYF. In nucleotides, the CDR3 is TGCGCCAGCAGCCCGTACTTCACAGATACGCAGTATTTT. The complete variable domain, with remaining parts taken from reference TRBV5-1 and TRBJ2-3, reads KAGVTQTPRYLIKTRGQQVTLSCSPISGHRSVSWYQQTPGQGLQFLFEYFSETQRNKGNFPGRFSGRQFSNSRSEMNVSTLELGDSALYLCASSPYFTDTQYFGPGTRLTVL.

The chain couples TRBV5-1 to TRBJ1-1; D gene ambiguous. Trimming left V 0 bases short and J 1 base short, with 10 bases between. The CDR3 has 15 amino acids. In germline, CDR1 is SGHRS, CDR2 YFSETQ. CDR3 coding DNA: TGCGCCAGCAGCTTGGCCTCTAGAGGGAACACTGAAGCTTTCTTT. Translating gives CASSLASRGNTEAFF.

V is TRBV7-2 and J is TRBJ2-7, with TRBD1 matching 8 bases. Germline CDR1 and CDR2: SGHTA and FQGNSA. The CDR3 extends over 15 amino acids. Trimming at V came to 2 bases and at J to 0 bases, leaving 3 bases not matched to a gene. CDR3 DNA: TGTGCCAGCAGCTTACGGACAGGGACCTCCTACGAGCAGTACTTC. It is translated as CASSLRTGTSYEQYF.

The chain employs TRBV4-1 and TRBJ1-1; 7 nucleotides agree with TRBD1. The CDR3 extends over 15 amino acids. The V segment lost 0 bases and the J segment 8 bases; nucleotides outside the gene matches: 9. The germline V gene has CDR1 MGHRA and CDR2 YSYEKL. CDR3 DNA sequence: TGCGCCAGCAGCCAAGATGGCTCCAGGGGGAGGGAAGCTTTCTTT. Translated, it gives CASSQDGSRGREAFF.

The chain uses TRBV28 and TRBJ2-2; 9 positions agree with TRBD1. Trimming at V came to 2 bases and at J to 5 bases, leaving 3 bases not matched to a gene. The CDR3 length is 15 residues. CDR1 is MDHEN, CDR2 SYDVKM, per germline. CDR3 DNA sequence: TGTGCCAGCAGTTTAGGGGACAGGGTAACCGGGGAGCTGTTTTTT. It translates to CASSLGDRVTGELFF.

V gene TRBV5-3 combines with J gene TRBJ1-2; D gene unclear. Being an ORF, TRBV5-3 has a function that is uncertain. The ends were cut back, 5 bases at V and 3 bases at J, with 17 bases in the middle. The CDR3 is 15 amino acids. The CDR3 protein is CARRPRNPRDYGYTF. CDR3 in DNA: TGTGCCAGAAGACCCAGGAACCCGAGAGACTATGGCTACACCTTC.

The chain carries TRBV5-1 and TRBJ1-6; D perhaps matches TRBD1 (6 bases). The V and J ends lost 0 bases and 10 bases respectively, with 11 bases between them. The CDR3 consists of 14 residues. Germline loops: CDR1 SGHRS, CDR2 YFSETQ. The CDR3 region has the DNA TGCGCCAGCAGCTTGGCCGGGGGGCAGTCACCCCTCCACTTT. Its protein product is CASSLAGGQSPLHF.